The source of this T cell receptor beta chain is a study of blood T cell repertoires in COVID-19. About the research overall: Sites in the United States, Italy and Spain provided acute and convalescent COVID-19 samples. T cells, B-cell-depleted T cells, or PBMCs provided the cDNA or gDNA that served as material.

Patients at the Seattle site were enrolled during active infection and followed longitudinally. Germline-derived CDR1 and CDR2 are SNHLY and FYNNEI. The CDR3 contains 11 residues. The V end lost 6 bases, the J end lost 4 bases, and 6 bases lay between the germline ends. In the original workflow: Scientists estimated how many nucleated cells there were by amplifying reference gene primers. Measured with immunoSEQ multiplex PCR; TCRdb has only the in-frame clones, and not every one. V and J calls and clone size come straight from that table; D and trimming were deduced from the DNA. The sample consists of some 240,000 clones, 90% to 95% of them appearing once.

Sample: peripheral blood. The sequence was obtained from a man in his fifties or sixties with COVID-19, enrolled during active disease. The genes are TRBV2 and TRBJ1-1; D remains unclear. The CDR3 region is CASSLLTEAFF. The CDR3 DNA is TGTGCCAGCAGCCTACTCACTGAAGCTTTCTTT.